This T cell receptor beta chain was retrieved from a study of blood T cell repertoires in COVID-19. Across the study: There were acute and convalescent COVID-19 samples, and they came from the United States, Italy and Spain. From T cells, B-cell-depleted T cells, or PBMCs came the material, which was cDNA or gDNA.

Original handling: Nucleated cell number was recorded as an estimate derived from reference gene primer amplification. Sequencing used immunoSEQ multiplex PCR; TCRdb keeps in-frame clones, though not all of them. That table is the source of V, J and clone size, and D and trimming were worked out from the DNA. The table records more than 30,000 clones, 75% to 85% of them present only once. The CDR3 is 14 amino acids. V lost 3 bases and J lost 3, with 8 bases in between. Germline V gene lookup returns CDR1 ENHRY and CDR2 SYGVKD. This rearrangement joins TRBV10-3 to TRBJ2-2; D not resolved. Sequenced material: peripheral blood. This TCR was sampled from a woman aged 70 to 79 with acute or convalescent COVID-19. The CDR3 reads CAISDQEHTGELFF. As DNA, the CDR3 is TGTGCCATCAGTGACCAGGAACACACCGGGGAGCTGTTTTTT.